What follows describes a single T cell receptor beta chain. This sample was taken from a study of TIL therapy for anti-PD-1-resistant metastatic lung cancer. About the study: Tumors were harvested before any PD-1/PD-L1 blockade. Median tumor PD-L1 proportion score was about 6%. Most patients had lung adenocarcinoma. By whole-exome sequencing, median non-synonymous tumor mutation burden was less than 1.8 mutations per megabase.

Time point noted: pre-treatment sample, taken before nivolumab and TIL therapy. CDR1 and CDR2 from the germline V gene are SGHRS and YFSETQ. V was trimmed by 4 bases and J by 8 bases, leaving 12 bases between them. The CDR3 is 12 amino acids. The immunoSEQ assay was v3. Here immunoSEQ multiplex PCR was the method, and the copy in TCRdb shows in-frame clones only, minus some. The sample lists about 60,000 clones; about nine tenths were seen once. The sequenced sample was blood, obtained at baseline. This chain links TRBV5-1 with TRBJ1-2; tentatively, D is TRBD1 (5 bases). The receptor's source is a person aged 25-79 years with non-small cell lung cancer. As DNA, the CDR3 is TGCGCCAGCAGCCCCCAGGGAATCGGCTACACCTTC. Translating gives CASSPQGIGYTF.